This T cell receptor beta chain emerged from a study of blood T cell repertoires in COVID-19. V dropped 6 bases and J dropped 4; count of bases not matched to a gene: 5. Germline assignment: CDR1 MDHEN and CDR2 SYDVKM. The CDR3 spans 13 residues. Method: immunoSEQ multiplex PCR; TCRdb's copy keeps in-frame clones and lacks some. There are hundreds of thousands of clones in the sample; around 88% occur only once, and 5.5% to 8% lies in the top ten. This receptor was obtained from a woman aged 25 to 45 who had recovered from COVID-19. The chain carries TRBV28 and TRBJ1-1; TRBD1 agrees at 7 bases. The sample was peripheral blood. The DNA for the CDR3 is TGTGCCAGCAGACTACAGGGGTCCACTGAAGCTTTCTTT. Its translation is CASRLQGSTEAFF.